This passage covers 9 T cell receptor beta chains from one sample sequenced in a study of identical twins' blood T cells. TCRdb re-analysed the 5' RACE reads in MiXCR, keeping a single row per CDR3 protein. The sample includes approximately 1,200 distinct CDR3 sequences, roughly 84% of them seen just once. Sequencing input: PBMCs. The receptor set was obtained from a woman aged 18-49 years in good health.

The table lists this clonotype with a few counts. The chain employs TRBV6-2 or TRBV6-3 and TRBJ1-2, with no clear D. The CDR3 loop spans 12 amino acids. V lost 6 bases and J lost 4, with 9 bases in between. Germline CDR1 reads MNHEY; CDR2 reads SVGEGT. CDR3 nucleotide sequence: TGTGCCAGCAGGTCCGATGTCTATGGCTACACCTTC. Its translation: CASRSDVYGYTF.

V is TRBV7-6 and J is TRBJ2-1; D not resolved. The CDR3 length is 15 residues. Germline V gene data show CDR1 as SGHVS and CDR2 as FNYEAQ. Trimming removed 1 base from V and 10 bases from J, with 17 bases in between. The CDR3 coding sequence is TGTGCCAGCAGCTTAGTGGCCAACGTAGTGGGAGAGCAGTTCTTC. The encoded protein is CASSLVANVVGEQFF. Supplemented by reference TRBV7-6 and TRBJ2-1, the full variable domain reads GAGVSQSPRYKVTKRGQDVALRCDPISGHVSLYWYRQALGQGPEFLTYFNYEAQQDKSGLPNDRFSAERPEGSISTLTIQRTEQRDSAMYRCASSLVANVVGEQFFGPGTRLTVL.

This rearrangement joins TRBV6-5 to TRBJ1-1; D is perhaps TRBD1 (5 bases). The V end lost 0 bases, the J end lost 11 bases, and 13 bases lay between the germline ends. The germline gives CDR1 MNHEY, CDR2 SVGAGI. This CDR3 is built from 13 residues. CDR3 loop: CASSYSGQRRAFF. For the CDR3, the DNA is TGTGCCAGCAGTTACTCGGGGCAGCGCCGGGCTTTCTTT.

This clonotype was seen a single time. The chain joins TRBV6-2 or TRBV6-3 to TRBJ2-2; no clear D gene. CDR1 and CDR2 from the germline V gene are MNHEY and SVGEGT. The V and J ends lost 6 bases and 3 bases respectively, with 11 bases between them. The CDR3 length is 14 residues. The CDR3 spells CASRKITDTGELFF. The DNA for the CDR3 is TGTGCCAGCAGAAAGATTACTGACACCGGGGAGCTGTTTTTT.

The rearrangement links TRBV5-1 to TRBJ1-6; D not resolved. Trimming took 0 bases from V and 5 from J, leaving 3 bases between them. CDR1 and CDR2 (germline): SGHRS, YFSETQ. The CDR3 runs to 13 residues. CDR3 region: CASSLDDNSPLHF. CDR3 nucleotide sequence: TGCGCCAGCAGCTTGGACGATAATTCACCCCTCCACTTT.

The chain recombines TRBV29-1 with TRBJ2-5, with D perhaps matching TRBD1 (5 bases). The CDR3 extends over 13 amino acids. V was clipped by 4 bases and J by 2 bases, with 11 bases between them. The germline CDR1 and CDR2 sequences are SQVTM and ANQGSEA. The CDR3 DNA sequence: TGCAGCGTTGGGCAGGGAAATCAAGAGACCCAGTACTTC. It encodes CSVGQGNQETQYF.

This clonotype has a handful of counts. The rearrangement links TRBV10-3 to TRBJ1-4; D call uncertain. V dropped 4 bases and J dropped 8 bases, with 23 bases sitting between them. In germline, CDR1 is ENHRY, CDR2 SYGVKD. The CDR3 contains 17 residues. Written as DNA, the CDR3 is TGTGCCATCAGTGGGGAGGACGCCCTGCCGCTTCCGGAAAAACTGTTTTTT. This translates into CAISGEDALPLPEKLFF.

In its sample, this clonotype was seen a few times. The chain joins TRBV7-3 to TRBJ1-1; D is uncertain. CDR1 and CDR2 from the germline V gene are SGHTA and FQGTGA. The CDR3 extends over 14 amino acids. V lost 1 base and J lost 3, with 9 bases in between. CDR3 coding DNA: TGTGCCAGCAGCTTAAAGGGCCCCTACACTGAAGCTTTCTTT. This translates into CASSLKGPYTEAFF.

The chain has TRBV7-6 and TRBJ1-3; D uncertain. V lost 5 bases, J lost 0 bases, and 11 bases lay in between. This CDR3 region has 15 residues. Germline CDR1 SGHVS, CDR2 FNYEAQ. The CDR3 is CASSPTSVSGNTIYF. The CDR3 DNA reads as TGTGCCAGCAGCCCTACATCTGTCTCTGGAAACACCATATATTTT.